These 6 T cell receptor beta chains came from one sample sequenced in a study of PD-L1 blockade in urothelial cancer. Using immunoSEQ multiplex PCR, the repertoire was profiled, and TCRdb retains in-frame clones only, with some absent. Of 32,000 or so clones listed, 84% are singletons. Time point described: pretreatment peripheral blood. Source: PBMCs, taken around atezolizumab (anti-PD-L1) treatment. These receptors all come from a man in his sixties with urothelial cancer.

The V and J genes are TRBV19 and TRBJ2-7; perhaps TRBD2 as D (6 bases). Trimming pared 5 bases from V and 12 bases from J, leaving 20 bases between. Germline V gene data show CDR1 as LNHDA and CDR2 as SQIVND (reference sequence). CDR3 length: 13 residues. The CDR3 DNA sequence: TGTGCCAGTAGTCCTCCCGGCTGGCGGGATATGTACTTC. Its translation: CASSPPGWRDMYF.

The V and J genes are TRBV5-1 and TRBJ2-1, with 10 bases that match TRBD2. V shed 0 bases, J shed 5 bases, and the junction held 8 bases outside the gene matches. This CDR3 region has 17 residues. From germline, CDR1 is SGHRS and CDR2 YFSETQ. CDR3 bases: TGCGCCAGCAGCTTGGCTAGCCTAGCGGGAGACCACAATGAGCAGTTCTTC. Amino acids: CASSLASLAGDHNEQFF.

V usage is TRBV19 and J usage is TRBJ1-1; a possible D gene is TRBD1 (6 bases). Trimming removed 7 bases from V and 2 bases from J, with 11 bases in between. Germline values: CDR1 LNHDA, CDR2 SQIVND (reference sequence). CDR3 length equals 13 residues. The CDR3 DNA reads as TGTGCCAGTACGAAGGGGGTTAACACTGAAGCTTTCTTT. It specifies CASTKGVNTEAFF.

The J gene is TRBJ2-3, the V gene TRBV29-1, with TRBD1 as a possible D gene (5 bases). Trimming pared 3 bases from V and 6 bases from J, leaving 16 bases between. From germline, CDR1 is SQVTM and CDR2 ANQGSEA. The CDR3 extends over 14 amino acids. The CDR3 spells CSVDAGRVGDTQYF. CDR3 sequence (DNA): TGCAGCGTTGACGCCGGCAGGGTTGGGGATACGCAGTATTTT.

The CDR3 is CASSFEGGGATNEKLFF. The CDR3, as DNA: TGTGCCAGCAGCTTCGAAGGGGGGGGAGCAACTAATGAAAAACTGTTTTTT. The gene calls are TRBV5-4 and TRBJ1-4; possible D gene TRBD1, 6 bases. Per germline, CDR1 SGHNT and CDR2 YYREEE (reference sequence). The CDR3 runs 17 residues. Trimming shortened V by 2 bases and J by 0 bases, and 14 bases separated the two germline ends. Drawing the rest from reference TRBV5-4 and TRBJ1-4, the complete variable domain is ETGVTQSPTHLIKTRGQQVTLRCSSQSGHNTVSWYQQALGQGPQFIFQYYREEENGRGNFPPRFSGLQFPNYSSELNVNALELDDSALYLCASSFEGGGATNEKLFFGSGTQLSVL.

The chain joins TRBV10-2 to TRBJ1-1; D ambiguous. The V gene lost 9 bases and the J gene lost 0 bases, with 20 bases spanning the gap. The germline CDR1 and CDR2 sequences are WSHSY and SAAADI. This CDR3 spans 16 amino acids. The CDR3 loop is CASGSRQSPMNTEAFF. CDR3 nucleotide sequence: TGCGCCAGTGGATCGCGGCAAAGTCCCATGAACACTGAAGCTTTCTTT.